Shown below are 16 T cell receptor beta chains from a single sample sequenced in a study of cytomegalovirus exposure and HLA in healthy donors. PCR primers comprised 60 Vbeta and 13 Jbeta primers. The assay was immunoSEQ multiplex PCR, and TCRdb's table has in-frame clones only and misses some. Of around 200,000 clones in the sample, around 76% are singletons; the top ten hold under 2.5%. The sequenced material came from PBMCs. The receptors were gathered from a woman aged 25-40 years in good health and CMV-seropositive.

Regarding this clone: Other DNA sequences in this sample translate to the same CDR3. The chain has TRBV9 and TRBJ1-1, with TRBD1 identical over 7 bases. The CDR3 has 13 residues. Germline V gene sequence: CDR1 SGDLS, CDR2 YYNGEE. With V trimmed by 0 bases and J by 8 bases, 4 bases remained unmatched. CDR3 nucleotides: TGTGCCAGCAGCGTAGACAGGGGTGCGGAAGCTTTCTTT. It specifies CASSVDRGAEAFF.

V gene TRBV18 combines with J gene TRBJ1-1; TRBD1 matches at 8 bases. CDR1 is KGHSH and CDR2 is LQKENI in the germline V gene. Trimming removed 5 bases from V and 5 bases from J; junction bases left unmatched: 7. This CDR3 region has 14 residues. The CDR3 region is CASSGSQGVTEAFF. The DNA of the CDR3 is TGTGCCAGCTCAGGTTCACAGGGGGTGACTGAAGCTTTCTTT.

The J gene is TRBJ1-2, the V gene TRBV30; D gene ambiguous. The CDR3 totals 14 residues. Germline CDR1 and CDR2: GTSNPN and SVGIG (reference sequence). V was shortened by 1 base and J by 6 bases, with 15 bases between the two germline ends. CDR3 DNA: TGTGCCTGGAGTGAAGGATGGCGGAATGATGGCTACACCTTC. The encoded protein is CAWSEGWRNDGYTF.

CDR3 in amino acids: CAWSQGSGNTIYF. CDR3 DNA: TGTGCCTGGAGTCAGGGCTCTGGAAACACCATATATTTT. The chain recombines TRBV30 with TRBJ1-3; D is possibly TRBD1 (5 bases). Germline values: CDR1 GTSNPN, CDR2 SVGIG (reference sequence). CDR3 length: 13 residues. V lost 2 bases, J lost 0 bases, and 5 bases lay in between.

V and J are TRBV2 and TRBJ1-2, with a weak D call TRBD1 (5 bases). Germline CDR1 and CDR2: SNHLY and FYNNEI. CDR3 length equals 13 residues. The V end was cut by 2 bases, the J end by 8 bases, with 12 bases between. CDR3 bases: TGTGCCAGCAGTGAACAGGGAAGTAACGGCTACACCTTC. It translates to CASSEQGSNGYTF.

The chain couples TRBV7-6 to TRBJ1-1; TRBD1 agrees at 7 bases. Per germline, CDR1 SGHVS and CDR2 FNYEAQ. The CDR3 totals 13 residues. The junction had 0 bases not matched to a gene; V was cut back by 4 bases and J by 1 base. CDR3 sequence: CASSWTGNTEAFF. In nucleotides, the CDR3 is TGTGCCAGCAGCTGGACAGGGAACACTGAAGCTTTCTTT.

The chain carries TRBV30 and TRBJ1-1, with 12 positions matching TRBD1. The germline V gene encodes CDR1 GTSNPN and CDR2 SVGIG (reference sequence). Unmatched junction bases numbered 12, after V lost 3 bases and J lost 4 bases. This CDR3 comprises 17 residues. The CDR3: CAWRGGQGASRGTEAFF. For the CDR3, the DNA is TGTGCCTGGAGAGGGGGACAGGGGGCTTCGAGGGGCACTGAAGCTTTCTTT.

This clone was seen only once. Here the CDR3 reads CASRQTTNEKLFF. DNA of the CDR3: TGTGCCAGCAGACAGACAACTAATGAAAAACTGTTTTTT. The chain is built from TRBV19 and TRBJ1-4; D perhaps matches TRBD1 (5 bases). CDR3 length equals 13 residues. Germline loops: CDR1 LNHDA, CDR2 SQIVND (reference sequence). V lost 9 bases to trimming and J lost 0 bases, with 8 bases between them.

V is TRBV10-3 and J is TRBJ1-2; 10 bases align to TRBD1. V shed 5 bases and J 7 bases; nucleotides not matched to a gene: 4. Germline V gene data show CDR1 as ENHRY and CDR2 as SYGVKD. The CDR3 loop spans 13 amino acids. CDR3 protein: CAISPDRGAGYTF. The CDR3 coding sequence is TGTGCCATCAGTCCGGACAGGGGGGCTGGCTACACCTTC.

The chain carries TRBV23-1 and TRBJ2-2; 7 bases are a match to TRBD2. TRBV23-1 qualifies as an ORF whose function is uncertain. The CDR3 is made up of 17 amino acids. Trimming removed 0 bases from V and 6 bases from J; junction bases left unmatched: 10. CDR3 protein: CASSQSLREEFPGELFF. In nucleotides, the CDR3 is TGCGCCAGCAGTCAATCCCTTCGGGAGGAGTTCCCCGGGGAGCTGTTTTTT.

Remarks on this clone: This sample includes further DNA sequences coding for the same CDR3. The chain links TRBV6-5 to TRBJ1-2, with unresolved D. Germline-derived CDR1 and CDR2 are MNHEY and SVGAGI. The CDR3 has 12 amino acids. The germline V and J ends were trimmed by 2 bases and 5 bases, with 6 bases remaining between them. CDR3 in amino acids: CASSYGGYGYTF. The CDR3 DNA reads as TGTGCCAGCAGTTACGGAGGGTATGGCTACACCTTC.

This clone was counted a few times. An end of the junction does not agree with germline; a read error may underlie this. V usage is TRBV7-9 and J usage is TRBJ1-4; 10 bases agree with TRBD1. CDR1 and CDR2 from the germline V gene are SEHNR and FQNEAQ (reference sequence). This CDR3 is 17 amino acids long. CDR3: CSSSLWTGGRTNEKLFF. As DNA, the CDR3 is TGTTCCAGCAGCTTATGGACAGGGGGTCGGACTAATGAAAAACTGTTTTTT.

The V gene is TRBV2, the J gene TRBJ2-1; 10 nucleotides align to TRBD2. Germline V gives CDR1 SNHLY, CDR2 FYNNEI. J lost 4 bases, V lost 5 bases, and 8 bases had no gene match. The length of the CDR3 is 16 residues. This CDR3 is CASSPPQAGGYNEQFF. CDR3 coding DNA: TGTGCCAGCAGTCCTCCACAAGCGGGAGGGTACAATGAGCAGTTCTTC.

The genes are TRBV6-5 and TRBJ2-5; 12 bases agree with TRBD2. V lost 2 bases to trimming and J lost 2 bases; unmatched junction nucleotides: 0. CDR1 is MNHEY and CDR2 is SVGAGI in the germline V gene. This CDR3 region has 15 residues. This CDR3 is CASSYLAGGQETQYF. For the CDR3, the DNA is TGTGCCAGCAGTTACCTAGCGGGGGGGCAAGAGACCCAGTACTTC.

The chain couples TRBV4-3 to TRBJ1-5, with 7 positions matching TRBD1. The ends lost 0 bases at V and 6 bases at J; junction bases unmatched: 5. This CDR3 region has 15 residues. Per germline, CDR1 LGHNA and CDR2 YSLEER. This CDR3 reads CASSQDFAGGQPQHF. The CDR3 nucleotides read TGCGCCAGCAGCCAAGATTTTGCAGGGGGTCAGCCCCAGCATTTT.

This chain links TRBV27 with TRBJ2-7, with unresolved D. V was trimmed by 2 bases and J by 3 bases, leaving 11 bases between them. The CDR3 totals 14 residues. The germline V gene encodes CDR1 MNHEY and CDR2 SMNVEV (reference sequence). CDR3 sequence: CASSLRPRFYEQYF. The CDR3 nucleotides are TGTGCCAGCAGTTTACGGCCTAGATTCTACGAGCAGTACTTC.